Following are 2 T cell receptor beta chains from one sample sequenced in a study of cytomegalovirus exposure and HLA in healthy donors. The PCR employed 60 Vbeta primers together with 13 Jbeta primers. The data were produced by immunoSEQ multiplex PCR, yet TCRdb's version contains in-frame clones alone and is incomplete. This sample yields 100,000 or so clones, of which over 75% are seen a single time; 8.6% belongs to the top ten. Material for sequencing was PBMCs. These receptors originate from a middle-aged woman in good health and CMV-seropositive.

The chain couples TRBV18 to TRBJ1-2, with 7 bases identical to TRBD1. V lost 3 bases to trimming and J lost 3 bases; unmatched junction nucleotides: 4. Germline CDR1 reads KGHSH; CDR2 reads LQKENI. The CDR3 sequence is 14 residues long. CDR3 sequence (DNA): TGTGCCAGCTCACCCGGGACAGCCTACTATGGCTACACCTTC. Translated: CASSPGTAYYGYTF.

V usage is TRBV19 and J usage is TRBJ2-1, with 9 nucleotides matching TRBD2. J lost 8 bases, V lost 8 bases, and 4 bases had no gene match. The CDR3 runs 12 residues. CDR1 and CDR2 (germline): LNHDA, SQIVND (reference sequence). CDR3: CASGPSGDEQFF. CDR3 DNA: TGTGCCAGTGGACCTAGCGGGGATGAGCAGTTCTTC.